This note documents a single T cell receptor (beta chain) sequence. Its antigen remains unknown. Authors' methods: ImmunoSEQ sequences covered only the junction and lacked quality scores; filtering therefore differed. TCRdb's copy holds only in-frame clones and misses some; the assay was immunoSEQ multiplex PCR. V and J calls and clone size are those listed in that table; D and trimming were worked out from the DNA. Among some 1.5 million clones listed, more than 95% were seen once. The CDR3 totals 15 residues. Trimming removed 8 bases from V and 2 bases from J; junction bases left unmatched: 12. Germline V gene data show CDR1 as MNHNS and CDR2 as SASEGT. Donors were Caucasian adults residing in Nashville, Tennessee, USA. CD4+ cells underwent separation, giving CD45RA+ naive and CD45RA-negative memory subsets. The data are from a study of shared clonotypes between healthy human individuals. Study results and caveats: Estimated richness was generally greater in naive than memory subsets.

The rearrangement links TRBV6-1 to TRBJ2-7; 7 bases line up with TRBD2. Sequencing was carried out using naive CD4+ T cells sorted from blood. Regarding subset: CD45RA+ positively selected. This sequence was found in a man between 25 and 39 years old in good health. The CDR3 spells CASRGEASGTYEQYF. CDR3 nucleotide sequence: TGTGCCAGCCGGGGAGAGGCTAGCGGTACCTACGAGCAGTACTTC.